This T cell receptor (beta chain) is drawn from a study of OX40 agonist ivuxolimab in advanced cancers. Study-level information: Dose-escalation patients' cancers were hepatocellular carcinoma, melanoma, renal cell or head and neck cancer. Patients achieving partial responses numbered three: one hepatocellular carcinoma case and two cutaneous melanoma cases.

The CDR3 spans 16 residues. CDR1 and CDR2 from the germline V gene are MRHNA and SNTAGT. After removal of 0 bases from V and 0 bases from J, the junction contained 3 bases not matched to a gene. The method was immunoSEQ multiplex PCR; TCRdb's version includes in-frame clones alone and lacks a portion of them. The sample consists of about 80,000 clones, approximately 88% of them appearing once. The genes are TRBV6-4 and TRBJ2-3; 7 nucleotides agree with TRBD2. This TCR came from an adult with an advanced solid tumor such as melanoma, head and neck, liver or kidney cancer. This material consisted of CD4+ or CD8+ T cells sorted from blood, taken in a trial of the OX40 agonist ivuxolimab. CDR3 sequence reads: CASSDSASGSTDTQYF. Written as DNA, the CDR3 is TGTGCCAGCAGTGACTCGGCTAGCGGTAGCACAGATACGCAGTATTTT.